The rows below give T cell receptor beta chains drawn from one sample of a study of vaccination effects on CD4 cells after COVID-19. These receptors lack a known antigen. Clones were sequenced by immunoSEQ multiplex PCR, and TCRdb holds only the in-frame ones, with some missing. The sample contains approximately 60,000 clones, approximately 72% of which appear only once. Sequences were derived from CD4+ T cells from PBMCs cultured without peptide, sampled after COVID-19 vaccination. These receptors were taken from a human donor who received a COVID-19 vaccine. CDR3s include the opening cysteine and the closing phenylalanine or tryptophan. The D gene is left open where the match is weak. Clone size is shown for a subset of rows, as once, few, many or a class of expanded clone.

clone_size: .; v_call: TRBV7-6; j_call: TRBJ2-5; d_call: TRBD2; cdr3_nt: TGTGCCAGCAGCCTCACTAGCGGAGAGACCCAGTACTTC; cdr3_aa: CASSLTSGETQYF
clone_size: .; v_call: TRBV3-1/TRBV3-2; j_call: TRBJ2-7; d_call: .; cdr3_nt: TGTGCCAGCAGCCAAGCTTCATCCTACGAGCAGTACTTC; cdr3_aa: CASSQASSYEQYF
clone_size: .; v_call: TRBV19; j_call: TRBJ1-3; d_call: TRBD1; cdr3_nt: TGTGCCAGCCAGCCATTAGGGGGCGCTGGAAACACCATATATTTT; cdr3_aa: CASQPLGGAGNTIYF
clone_size: .; v_call: TRBV19; j_call: TRBJ1-2; d_call: TRBD1; cdr3_nt: TGTGCCAGTAGTCCCGAAGACAGGGCGCCCTATGGCTACACCTTC; cdr3_aa: CASSPEDRAPYGYTF
clone_size: .; v_call: TRBV6-5; j_call: TRBJ2-7; d_call: TRBD1; cdr3_nt: TGTGCCAGCAGCCGAAAGACAGGGGGGTACGAGCAGTACTTC; cdr3_aa: CASSRKTGGYEQYF
clone_size: .; v_call: TRBV23-1; j_call: TRBJ2-5; d_call: .; cdr3_nt: TGCGCCAGCAGTCGCGGCCAGGCCGCCTACACCGGAGAGACCCAGTACTTC; cdr3_aa: CASSRGQAAYTGETQYF
clone_size: .; v_call: TRBV4-1; j_call: TRBJ1-5; d_call: TRBD1; cdr3_nt: TGCGCCAGCAGCCATCACAAAGGGGACAGCGGGCCCCAGCATTTT; cdr3_aa: CASSHHKGDSGPQHF
clone_size: .; v_call: TRBV7-2; j_call: TRBJ2-1; d_call: TRBD2; cdr3_nt: TGTGCCAGCAGCCCCCCGGGACTAGCGGGCCATGAGCAGTTCTTC; cdr3_aa: CASSPPGLAGHEQFF
clone_size: .; v_call: TRBV6-5; j_call: TRBJ2-7; d_call: .; cdr3_nt: TGTGCCAGCAGCAATACCTACAGGGTTTCCTACGAGCAGTACTTC; cdr3_aa: CASSNTYRVSYEQYF
clone_size: .; v_call: TRBV7-2; j_call: TRBJ2-7; d_call: .; cdr3_nt: TGTGCCAGCAGCCCAGTCCAGGGGTCCTACGAGCAGTACTTC; cdr3_aa: CASSPVQGSYEQYF
clone_size: .; v_call: TRBV9; j_call: TRBJ2-7; d_call: .; cdr3_nt: TGTGCCAGCAGCGTTGCCCTACAATTATACGAGCAGTACTTC; cdr3_aa: CASSVALQLYEQYF
clone_size: .; v_call: TRBV3-1/TRBV3-2; j_call: TRBJ1-2; d_call: TRBD1; cdr3_nt: TGTGCCAGCAGCCACGTCCACTCCGGGACAGTACGGTATGGCTACACCTTC; cdr3_aa: CASSHVHSGTVRYGYTF
clone_size: .; v_call: TRBV10-3; j_call: TRBJ2-3; d_call: .; cdr3_nt: TGTGCCATCAGTGAAACCGGGACGCAGTATTTT; cdr3_aa: CAISETGTQYF
clone_size: .; v_call: TRBV5-1; j_call: TRBJ1-4; d_call: .; cdr3_nt: TGCGCCAGCAGCTGGGGAGAACAGGGAAAACTGTTTTTT; cdr3_aa: CASSWGEQGKLFF
clone_size: .; v_call: TRBV7-2; j_call: TRBJ2-7; d_call: .; cdr3_nt: TGTGCCAGCAGCTTAGGGCTAGGCAGTTCCTACGAGCAGTACTTC; cdr3_aa: CASSLGLGSSYEQYF
clone_size: .; v_call: TRBV6-6; j_call: TRBJ2-1; d_call: .; cdr3_nt: TGTGCCAGCAGTTACTCGGGGACCTACAATGAGCAGTTCTTC; cdr3_aa: CASSYSGTYNEQFF
clone_size: .; v_call: TRBV24-1; j_call: TRBJ2-1; d_call: TRBD2; cdr3_nt: TGTGCCACCAGTGATCGCCCGGGACTAGCGGACAATGAGCAGTTCTTC; cdr3_aa: CATSDRPGLADNEQFF
clone_size: few; v_call: TRBV5-1; j_call: TRBJ1-1; d_call: .; cdr3_nt: TGCGCCAGCAGCCAAGGGGCACAGGGAGGGTTTGAAGCTTTCTTT; cdr3_aa: CASSQGAQGGFEAFF
clone_size: .; v_call: TRBV11-1; j_call: TRBJ2-1; d_call: TRBD1; cdr3_nt: TGTGCCAGCAGCTTGGACAGGGCCAATGAGCAGTTCTTC; cdr3_aa: CASSLDRANEQFF
clone_size: .; v_call: TRBV14; j_call: TRBJ1-1; d_call: .; cdr3_nt: TGTGCCAGCAGCCACGGCCTTGAAGCTTTCTTT; cdr3_aa: CASSHGLEAFF
clone_size: once; v_call: TRBV5-1; j_call: TRBJ2-3; d_call: TRBD2; cdr3_nt: TGCGCCAGCAGGCCTAGCGGGGGAGGGGCAGATACGCAGTATTTT; cdr3_aa: CASRPSGGGADTQYF
clone_size: .; v_call: TRBV7-2; j_call: TRBJ2-3; d_call: .; cdr3_nt: TGTGCCAGCAGCTTTGCCAGGCCCACAGATACGCAGTATTTT; cdr3_aa: CASSFARPTDTQYF
clone_size: few; v_call: TRBV7-2; j_call: TRBJ1-2; d_call: .; cdr3_nt: TGTGCCAGCAGCTTACTGACTAACTATGGCTACACCTTC; cdr3_aa: CASSLLTNYGYTF
clone_size: .; v_call: TRBV7-8; j_call: TRBJ2-1; d_call: TRBD1; cdr3_nt: TGTGCCAGCAGTATTGCCCGATTTGGGGACAGGTCCTACAATGAGCAGTTCTTC; cdr3_aa: CASSIARFGDRSYNEQFF
clone_size: .; v_call: TRBV9; j_call: TRBJ1-4; d_call: .; cdr3_nt: TGTGCCAGCAGCGTAGGGGCGCCGGCAGGAGGTAATGAAAAACTGTTTTTT; cdr3_aa: CASSVGAPAGGNEKLFF
clone_size: .; v_call: TRBV18; j_call: TRBJ2-7; d_call: TRBD2; cdr3_nt: TGTGCCAGCTCACCGGGGACTAGTCGATCCGAGCAGTACTTC; cdr3_aa: CASSPGTSRSEQYF
clone_size: .; v_call: TRBV6-2/TRBV6-3; j_call: TRBJ2-3; d_call: .; cdr3_nt: TGTGCCAGCAGTTCACTACCTTGGACTTTCACAGATACGCAGTATTTT; cdr3_aa: CASSSLPWTFTDTQYF
clone_size: .; v_call: TRBV5-1; j_call: TRBJ1-1; d_call: .; cdr3_nt: TGCGCCAGCAGCTTGACAGCGACGAACACTGAAGCTTTCTTT; cdr3_aa: CASSLTATNTEAFF
clone_size: .; v_call: TRBV10-2; j_call: TRBJ1-2; d_call: .; cdr3_nt: TGCGCCAGCAACGGGGGGCGCAGCAATGGCTACACCTTC; cdr3_aa: CASNGGRSNGYTF
clone_size: .; v_call: TRBV20-1; j_call: TRBJ1-2; d_call: .; cdr3_nt: TGCAGTGCTAGACGCGACTATGGCTACACCTTC; cdr3_aa: CSARRDYGYTF
clone_size: .; v_call: TRBV5-1; j_call: TRBJ2-5; d_call: TRBD2; cdr3_nt: TGCGCCAGCAGATCCGGGACTAGCGGGGCTGGGGAGACCCAGTACTTC; cdr3_aa: CASRSGTSGAGETQYF
clone_size: .; v_call: TRBV12-3/TRBV12-4; j_call: TRBJ2-1; d_call: TRBD2; cdr3_nt: TGTGCCAGCAGTTCTGGACTAGGTGAGCAGTTCTTC; cdr3_aa: CASSSGLGEQFF
clone_size: .; v_call: TRBV2; j_call: TRBJ1-3; d_call: TRBD1; cdr3_nt: TGTGCCAGCACGACAGGGGGACTTATTCGAAACACCATATATTTT; cdr3_aa: CASTTGGLIRNTIYF
clone_size: .; v_call: TRBV4-1; j_call: TRBJ2-7; d_call: TRBD1; cdr3_nt: TGCGCCAGCAGCTACCGGGACAGGGGATCCTACGAGCAGTACTTC; cdr3_aa: CASSYRDRGSYEQYF
clone_size: .; v_call: TRBV20-1; j_call: TRBJ1-1; d_call: .; cdr3_nt: TGCAGTGCACCCCTGGACCAAGCTTTCTTT; cdr3_aa: CSAPLDQAFF
clone_size: .; v_call: TRBV5-1; j_call: TRBJ2-5; d_call: .; cdr3_nt: TGCGCCAGCAGCCCGACTATCGGCCAAGAGACCCAGTACTTC; cdr3_aa: CASSPTIGQETQYF
clone_size: .; v_call: TRBV19; j_call: TRBJ1-2; d_call: TRBD1; cdr3_nt: TGTGCCAGTAGTATGCTAGGGACAGGCATGGGAGGCTACACCTTC; cdr3_aa: CASSMLGTGMGGYTF
clone_size: .; v_call: TRBV4-1; j_call: TRBJ2-7; d_call: .; cdr3_nt: TGCGCCAGCAGCCAAGATCCTAACAATGCGCAGTACTTC; cdr3_aa: CASSQDPNNAQYF
clone_size: .; v_call: TRBV24-1; j_call: TRBJ1-2; d_call: .; cdr3_nt: TGTGCCACCAGTGATTTGCAAGTTCTGACGGAGAACTATGGCTACACCTTC; cdr3_aa: CATSDLQVLTENYGYTF
clone_size: once; v_call: TRBV14; j_call: TRBJ2-7; d_call: TRBD1; cdr3_nt: TGTGCCAGCAGCGCCGTCCGGGACAGCTACTACGAGCAGTACTTC; cdr3_aa: CASSAVRDSYYEQYF
clone_size: few; v_call: TRBV7-9; j_call: TRBJ2-7; d_call: .; cdr3_nt: TGTGCCAGCAGCGTCAAAGGACCAGTCTACGAGCAGTACTTC; cdr3_aa: CASSVKGPVYEQYF
clone_size: .; v_call: TRBV28; j_call: TRBJ1-2; d_call: .; cdr3_nt: TGTGCCAGCAGTGAGGGAGTTATCGGCTACACCTTC; cdr3_aa: CASSEGVIGYTF
clone_size: .; v_call: TRBV7-2; j_call: TRBJ1-1; d_call: .; cdr3_nt: TGTGCCAGCAGCTTCCAGGGAGGGACTGAAGCTTTCTTT; cdr3_aa: CASSFQGGTEAFF
clone_size: .; v_call: TRBV21-1; j_call: TRBJ1-1; d_call: .; cdr3_nt: TGTGCCAGCAGCATAAGACAGGGGAAGAAGAGCACTGAAGCTTTCTTT; cdr3_aa: CASSIRQGKKSTEAFF
clone_size: .; v_call: TRBV9; j_call: TRBJ2-5; d_call: .; cdr3_nt: TGTGCCAGCAGCGTAGACCATGGACAAGAGACCCAGTACTTC; cdr3_aa: CASSVDHGQETQYF
clone_size: .; v_call: TRBV30; j_call: TRBJ1-4; d_call: .; cdr3_nt: TGTGCCTGGAGCCACGGGTGGGCGAGGGAAAAACTGTTTTTT; cdr3_aa: CAWSHGWAREKLFF
clone_size: once; v_call: TRBV2; j_call: TRBJ2-7; d_call: .; cdr3_nt: TGTGCCAGCAGTGTCCTCCGGGACGGGACCTACGAGCAGTACTTC; cdr3_aa: CASSVLRDGTYEQYF
clone_size: few; v_call: TRBV4-1; j_call: TRBJ2-1; d_call: .; cdr3_nt: TGCGCCAGCAGCCAAGGACAGCTATACAATGAGCAGTTCTTC; cdr3_aa: CASSQGQLYNEQFF
clone_size: few; v_call: TRBV12-3/TRBV12-4; j_call: TRBJ1-2; d_call: TRBD1; cdr3_nt: TGTGCCAGCAGTCCTGGGACAGCCTACACCTTC; cdr3_aa: CASSPGTAYTF
clone_size: .; v_call: TRBV3-1/TRBV3-2; j_call: TRBJ2-7; d_call: .; cdr3_nt: TGTGCCAGCAGCCAAGTGGTCGACGAGCAGTACTTC; cdr3_aa: CASSQVVDEQYF
clone_size: .; v_call: TRBV30; j_call: TRBJ2-5; d_call: .; cdr3_nt: TGTGCCTGGAGGGGCCGACTGGAGACCCAGTACTTC; cdr3_aa: CAWRGRLETQYF